Each of the 25 T cell receptor beta chains below was sequenced from the same sample in a study of control samples from healthy donors and cancer patients (dated by TCRdb to 2020 to 2021). Library preparation employed the immunoSEQ multiplex PCR assay. The table comes from immuneACCESS by way of TCRdb, which keeps in-frame sequences with V and J called. Part of the clones is missing from these tables; in studies checked, under half for an unresolved V gene and the rest for unknown reasons. Across this sample there are some 130,000 clones, with around 96% seen only once. The top ten hold 3.6% of the sample. The sequencing sample was made of blood. The receptors originated from a young man in good health.

The chain couples TRBV3-1 (or the pseudogene TRBV3-2) to TRBJ1-1, with D uncertain. V was trimmed by 2 bases and J by 5 bases, leaving 12 bases between them. The CDR3 totals 14 residues. The germline CDR1 and CDR2 sequences are LGHDT and YNNKEL (reference sequence). The DNA for the CDR3 is TGTGCCAGCAGCCAACTTTCCCCAAGGACTGAAGCTTTCTTT. Translation gives CASSQLSPRTEAFF.

The rearrangement uses TRBV15 and TRBJ2-3, with 10 bases lining up with TRBD1. CDR1 and CDR2 (germline): LNHNV, YYDKDF (reference sequence). V was clipped by 1 base and J by 6 bases; unmatched bases: 7. The CDR3 totals 16 residues. The CDR3 DNA reads TGTGCCACCAGCAGAGGACCCGGGACAGGGGCGGATACGCAGTATTTT. Protein sequence: CATSRGPGTGADTQYF. Based on the CDR3 plus reference TRBV15 and TRBJ2-3, the full variable domain is DAMVIQNPRYQVTQFGKPVTLSCSQTLNHNVMYWYQQKSSQAPKLLFHYYDKDFNNEADTPDNFQSRRPNTSFCFLDIRSPGLGDTAMYLCATSRGPGTGADTQYFGPGTRLTVL.

The chain couples TRBV5-6 to TRBJ2-3; 13 bases are shared with TRBD2. The CDR3 contains 15 residues. Per the germline V gene, CDR1 is SGHDT and CDR2 is YYEEEE. V trimming: 4 bases; J trimming: 11 bases; junction bases outside the gene matches: 10. CDR3 DNA: TGTGCCAGCAGCCTGACTAGCGGGGGGCCACGAGGGCAGTATTTT. Encoded protein: CASSLTSGGPRGQYF.

This clone has a single count. The CDR3 region has the DNA TGCAGCGTTGATTGGGGAGGGTTCTCTGGCTACACCTTC. Its protein is CSVDWGGFSGYTF. This chain links TRBV29-1 with TRBJ1-2; D ambiguous. Trimming removed 3 bases at V and 7 bases at J, with 15 bases between. There are 13 residues in the CDR3. Germline V gene sequence: CDR1 SQVTM, CDR2 ANQGSEA.

Concerning this clone itself: The same CDR3 can be traced to other DNA sequences in this sample. V and J are TRBV27 and TRBJ2-7; D possibly corresponds to TRBD2 (5 bases). Deletions cut 8 bases from V and 3 bases from J, with 14 bases between. CDR3 size: 13 residues. Germline CDR1 MNHEY, CDR2 SMNVEV (reference sequence). The CDR3 loop is CASSLGRGYEQYF. CDR3 coding DNA: TGTGCCAGCTCCTTGGGGAGAGGCTACGAGCAGTACTTC.

A remark on this clone: The junction departs from germline at one end; a sequencing error may be responsible. This chain joins TRBV7-9 and TRBJ2-2; D is ambiguous. Germline-derived CDR1 and CDR2 are SEHNR and FQNEAQ (reference sequence). The CDR3 is made up of 15 amino acids. CDR3 amino acids: CAGSLADFWTGELFF. The CDR3 coding sequence is TGTGCCGGCAGCTTAGCCGACTTCTGGACCGGGGAGCTGTTTTTT.

The genes are TRBV10-3 and TRBJ2-6, with D unresolved. CDR1 and CDR2 (germline): ENHRY, SYGVKD. The V and J ends lost 2 bases and 4 bases respectively, with 12 bases between them. The CDR3 is 16 amino acids. The CDR3 spells CAISEILGLGANVLTF. The CDR3 DNA is TGTGCCATCAGTGAGATTTTGGGCCTGGGGGCCAACGTCCTGACTTTC.

The rearrangement uses TRBV6-1 and TRBJ1-4; 7 bases line up with TRBD1. Germline CDR1 is MNHNS and CDR2 is SASEGT. The CDR3 runs to 15 residues. V shed 3 bases, J shed 7 bases, and the junction held 8 bases outside the gene matches. The CDR3 bases are TGTGCCAGCAGTGATAAGACAGGGCGGGTTGAAAAACTGTTTTTT. This translates into CASSDKTGRVEKLFF.

The V and J genes are TRBV5-1 and TRBJ2-7; 7 bases are a match to TRBD1. In germline, CDR1 is SGHRS, CDR2 YFSETQ. The CDR3 sequence is 15 residues long. J lost 0 bases, V lost 4 bases, and 7 bases had no gene match. The CDR3 nucleotides read TGCGCCAGCAGCGCGACAGGGACCCTCTCCTACGAGCAGTACTTC. It translates to CASSATGTLSYEQYF.

This clone came up once. The chain recombines TRBV19 with TRBJ1-5, with D possibly being TRBD1 (5 bases). This CDR3 contains 15 residues. V lost 1 base to trimming and J lost 4 bases, with 11 bases between them. The germline V gene has CDR1 LNHDA and CDR2 SQIVND (reference sequence). DNA of the CDR3: TGTGCCAGTAGTATAGTCCAGGGACGAAATCAGCCCCAGCATTTT. Translating it yields CASSIVQGRNQPQHF.

The gene calls are TRBV7-3 and TRBJ2-3, with 10 bases fitting TRBD1. The CDR3 consists of 15 residues. V was pared by 5 bases and J by 6 bases, with 8 bases of the junction left unmatched. Per the germline V gene, CDR1 is SGHTA and CDR2 is FQGTGA. For the CDR3, the DNA is TGTGCCAGCAGCCTGGGGACAGGGGAAGCGGATACGCAGTATTTT. Its translation is CASSLGTGEADTQYF.

This clone occurred once. V and J are TRBV6-5 and TRBJ1-4, with a weak D call TRBD1 (5 bases). This CDR3 has 15 amino acids. Deletions cut 7 bases from V and 2 bases from J, with 14 bases between. Germline V gene data show CDR1 as MNHEY and CDR2 as SVGAGI. CDR3 sequence reads: CASKGRWGTNEKLFF. In nucleotides, the CDR3 is TGTGCCAGCAAAGGGCGCTGGGGCACTAATGAAAAACTGTTTTTT.

This chain joins TRBV2 and TRBJ1-2, with D possibly matching TRBD1 (5 bases). Trimming pared 4 bases from V and 2 bases from J, leaving 17 bases between. CDR1 is SNHLY, CDR2 FYNNEI, per germline. There are 16 residues in the CDR3. CDR3 in amino acids: CASSGRGYDGNYGYTF. CDR3 DNA sequence: TGTGCCAGCAGTGGCCGGGGCTATGACGGGAACTATGGCTACACCTTC.

V gene TRBV6-2 or TRBV6-3 combines with J gene TRBJ1-4; 9 bases align to TRBD1. After removal of 5 bases from V and 2 bases from J, the junction contained 6 bases not matched to a gene. Germline V gene data show CDR1 as MNHEY and CDR2 as SVGEGT. The CDR3 runs 16 residues. CDR3 sequence: CASSLGDRGTNEKLFF. In nucleotides, the CDR3 is TGTGCCAGCAGTCTCGGCGACAGGGGGACTAATGAAAAACTGTTTTTT.

The CDR3 protein is CASSGDSYEQYF. CDR3 DNA: TGTGCCAGCAGTGGGGATTCCTACGAGCAGTACTTC. The chain joins TRBV12-3 or TRBV12-4 to TRBJ2-7; D gene ambiguous. This CDR3 contains 12 residues. V lost 5 bases to trimming and J lost 1 base, with 6 bases between them.

The genes are TRBV11-2 and TRBJ2-4; no clear D. V lost 0 bases to trimming and J lost 9 bases, with 12 bases between them. CDR1 SGHAT and CDR2 FQNNGV come from the germline V gene. This CDR3 is built from 14 residues. This CDR3 reads CASSLDHRAGIQYF. As DNA, the CDR3 is TGTGCCAGCAGCTTAGATCATAGGGCTGGCATTCAGTACTTC.

The genes are TRBV6-5 and TRBJ1-2; possible D gene TRBD1, 6 bases. Germline V gene sequence: CDR1 MNHEY, CDR2 SVGAGI. The CDR3 has 15 residues. Trimming left V 5 bases short and J 2 bases short, with 15 bases between. In DNA form, the CDR3 reads TGTGCCAGCAGTCAGTTGACAGGAGGCAACTATGGCTACACCTTC. Translating gives CASSQLTGGNYGYTF.

The chain combines TRBV9 with TRBJ1-3; D may be TRBD1 (6 bases). V lost 3 bases to trimming and J lost 0 bases, with 13 bases between them. The CDR3 is made up of 16 amino acids. Looked up from germline, CDR1 is SGDLS and CDR2 is YYNGEE. CDR3 sequence (DNA): TGTGCCAGCAGCGGATACAGGGAAAGCTCTGGAAACACCATATATTTT. Amino acids: CASSGYRESSGNTIYF.

The chain recombines TRBV4-1 with TRBJ1-6, with TRBD1 as a possible D gene (6 bases). CDR3 length: 15 residues. Germline loops: CDR1 MGHRA, CDR2 YSYEKL. V lost 1 base, J lost 8 bases, and 12 bases lay in between. As DNA, the CDR3 is TGCGCCAGCAGCCAAGCCGGGACACTCTATTCACCCCTCCACTTT. This codes for CASSQAGTLYSPLHF.

V is TRBV6-5 and J is TRBJ2-7, with 10 bases fitting TRBD2. The germline V gene has CDR1 MNHEY and CDR2 SVGAGI. V lost 2 bases and J lost 2; bases outside the gene matches: 3. CDR3 length: 15 residues. The CDR3 loop is CASSYVLAGAYEQYF. In DNA, the CDR3 is TGTGCCAGCAGTTACGTCCTAGCGGGGGCCTACGAGCAGTACTTC.

The V and J genes are TRBV10-2 and TRBJ1-1; TRBD1 aligns across 7 bases. Germline V lookup: CDR1 WSHSY, CDR2 SAAADI. V was clipped by 3 bases and J by 0 bases; unmatched bases: 4. This CDR3 is 15 amino acids long. The CDR3, as DNA: TGCGCCAGCAGTGACGCAGGGGGTTTGAACACTGAAGCTTTCTTT. Protein: CASSDAGGLNTEAFF.

The chain uses TRBV6-2 or TRBV6-3 and TRBJ1-5, with 8 nucleotides matching TRBD1. Germline V gene data show CDR1 as MNHEY and CDR2 as SVGEGT. The CDR3 length is 15 residues. After removal of 5 bases from V and 7 bases from J, the junction contained 10 bases not matched to a gene. For the CDR3, the DNA is TGTGCCAGCAGTCCGGGACAGGCCTGGGGGCAGCCCCAGCATTTT. It specifies CASSPGQAWGQPQHF.

The chain couples TRBV5-4 to TRBJ1-2, with D maybe TRBD1 (6 bases). Trimming left V 2 bases short and J 7 bases short, with 15 bases between. CDR3 length: 14 amino acids. In germline, CDR1 is SGHNT, CDR2 YYREEE (reference sequence). The CDR3 sequence is CASSLRGGVGGYTF. CDR3 DNA: TGTGCCAGCAGCTTACGCGGGGGCGTCGGTGGCTACACCTTC. Together with reference TRBV5-4 and TRBJ1-2, the CDR3 gives the full variable domain: ETGVTQSPTHLIKTRGQQVTLRCSSQSGHNTVSWYQQALGQGPQFIFQYYREEENGRGNFPPRFSGLQFPNYSSELNVNALELDDSALYLCASSLRGGVGGYTFGSGTRLTVV.

CDR3 sequence reads: CASSQEWEGMQFF. The CDR3 DNA is TGCGCCAGCAGCCAAGAGTGGGAGGGGATGCAGTTCTTC. The chain combines TRBV4-1 with TRBJ2-1, with TRBD2 matching over 7 bases. Germline values: CDR1 MGHRA, CDR2 YSYEKL. The junction had 5 bases not matched to a gene; V was cut back by 0 bases and J by 12 bases. This CDR3 has 13 residues.

This sequence joins TRBV2 and TRBJ2-7, with D hard to call. CDR1 and CDR2 from the germline V gene are SNHLY and FYNNEI. The CDR3 length is 12 residues. With 2 bases removed from V and 4 bases from J, the gap between germline ends came to 6 bases. CDR3 in DNA: TGTGCCAGCAGTGAAATAGTATACGAGCAGTACTTC. Residues: CASSEIVYEQYF.